The 20 T cell receptor beta chains below all came from one sample that was sequenced in a study of blood T cell repertoires in COVID-19. Method: immunoSEQ multiplex PCR; TCRdb's copy keeps in-frame clones and lacks some. The sample yields approximately 410,000 clones, about nine tenths seen once. Sequenced material: peripheral blood. These receptor sequences come from a woman aged 25 to 39 with active or convalescent COVID-19.

The chain recombines TRBV7-2 with TRBJ2-2; TRBD2 matches 12 bases. Germline trimming cut 0 bases from V and 1 base from J; bases unmatched to any gene: 3. Per germline, CDR1 SGHTA and CDR2 FQGNSA. The CDR3 runs to 18 residues. This CDR3 reads CASSLASSGGVNTGELFF. CDR3 sequence (DNA): TGTGCCAGCAGCTTAGCCTCTAGCGGGGGGGTGAACACCGGGGAGCTGTTTTTT.

CDR3 in amino acids: CASSHGSGRAGEQFF. The CDR3 DNA reads TGTGCCAGCAGCCATGGAAGCGGGAGGGCCGGGGAGCAGTTCTTC. This chain links TRBV3-1 (or the pseudogene TRBV3-2) with TRBJ2-1; 10 positions agree with TRBD2. Germline V CDR1 and CDR2: LGHDT, YNNKEL (reference sequence). J gave up 10 bases and V 3 bases, and 9 bases lay outside the gene matches. The CDR3 has 15 amino acids.

The CDR3 bases are TGCGCCAGCACAGGGGGCTATGGCTACACCTTC. The encoded protein is CASTGGYGYTF. The chain links TRBV5-1 to TRBJ1-2; 7 nucleotides align to TRBD1. Germline V gene lookup returns CDR1 SGHRS and CDR2 YFSETQ. J was trimmed by 4 bases and V by 6 bases; bases with no gene match: 0. The CDR3 runs to 11 residues.

This clone was found once. The gene calls are TRBV29-1 and TRBJ2-7; 10 bases align to TRBD2. The CDR3 is 14 amino acids. Germline V gene sequence: CDR1 SQVTM, CDR2 ANQGSEA. Unmatched junction bases numbered 10, after V lost 4 bases and J lost 7 bases. DNA of the CDR3: TGCAGCGTTGTGTCTAGCGGGGGCCGTGGGGAGCAGTACTTC. This translates into CSVVSSGGRGEQYF.

The rearrangement links TRBV12-3 or TRBV12-4 to TRBJ1-6; unclear D gene. The CDR3 is 13 residues long. The ends were cut back, 1 base at V and 11 bases at J, with 9 bases in the middle. CDR3 amino acids: CASSLDNLTPLHF. The CDR3 nucleotides read TGTGCCAGCAGTTTAGACAACCTTACACCCCTCCACTTT.

The V call is TRBV5-1, the J call TRBJ2-1, with TRBD2 matching over 11 bases. The CDR3 has 18 amino acids. After removal of 2 bases from V and 5 bases from J, the junction contained 12 bases not matched to a gene. Germline V gene lookup returns CDR1 SGHRS and CDR2 YFSETQ. In nucleotides, the CDR3 is TGCGCCAGCAGCTTCTCCATAGCCGGGACTAGCGGACACAATGAGCAGTTCTTC. It encodes CASSFSIAGTSGHNEQFF.

The rearrangement joins TRBV30 to TRBJ1-5; D possibly corresponds to TRBD1 (5 bases). V shed 1 base and J shed 4 bases, with 8 bases lying between them. This CDR3 region has 13 residues. Germline CDR1 GTSNPN, CDR2 SVGIG (reference sequence). CDR3 coding DNA: TGTGCCTGGAGTGGACAGCTGAATCAGCCCCAGCATTTT. This gives the protein CAWSGQLNQPQHF.

This clone was detected only a few times. This sequence joins TRBV6-2 or TRBV6-3 and TRBJ1-1; 11 nucleotides match TRBD1. The germline CDR1 and CDR2 sequences are MNHEY and SVGEGT. V lost 0 bases and J lost 1; bases outside the gene matches: 7. The CDR3 contains 18 residues. The CDR3 DNA follows: TGTGCCAGCAGTTACTCGAGCTGGACAGGGGGCACGAACACTGAAGCTTTCTTT. Translation gives CASSYSSWTGGTNTEAFF.

The chain combines TRBV6-5 with TRBJ1-2; 11 bases match TRBD1. With 2 bases clipped from V and 5 bases from J, the junction kept 4 bases outside the gene matches. The CDR3 has 15 amino acids. CDR1 and CDR2 (germline): MNHEY, SVGAGI. CDR3: CASSYRTGGSYGYTF. In DNA, the CDR3 is TGTGCCAGCAGTTACAGGACAGGGGGCTCTTATGGCTACACCTTC.

The genes are TRBV27 and TRBJ2-3; 9 bases line up with TRBD1. The CDR3 covers 15 residues. With 5 bases clipped from V and 4 bases from J, the junction kept 7 bases outside the gene matches. Germline V gene lookup returns CDR1 MNHEY and CDR2 SMNVEV (reference sequence). The CDR3 coding sequence is TGTGCCAGCAGTACGGGACAGGGAATCCCAGATACGCAGTATTTT. It specifies CASSTGQGIPDTQYF.

The chain has TRBV15 and TRBJ1-3; 9 nucleotides agree with TRBD1. Germline assignment: CDR1 LNHNV and CDR2 YYDKDF (reference sequence). The CDR3 is 15 amino acids. The ends lost 3 bases at V and 2 bases at J; junction bases unmatched: 2. This chain's CDR3 is CATSRDRGAGNTIYF. DNA for the CDR3: TGTGCCACCAGCAGGGACAGGGGAGCTGGAAACACCATATATTTT.

The V call is TRBV5-1, the J call TRBJ1-2; 8 bases align to TRBD1. J was trimmed by 6 bases and V by 3 bases; bases with no gene match: 7. The CDR3 totals 14 residues. The germline V gene has CDR1 SGHRS and CDR2 YFSETQ. Here the CDR3 DNA reads TGCGCCAGCAGCTCCGGACAGGGTGATCATGGCTACACCTTC. Amino acids: CASSSGQGDHGYTF.

This chain uses TRBV5-1 with TRBJ2-7; 10 bases agree with TRBD2. V trimming: 4 bases; J trimming: 4 bases; junction bases outside the gene matches: 8. The V gene's germline CDR1 is SGHRS and CDR2 YFSETQ. CDR3 length equals 15 residues. CDR3 sequence: CASSVAGGSQYEQYF. The CDR3 region has the DNA TGCGCCAGCAGCGTAGCGGGAGGTTCCCAATACGAGCAGTACTTC.

This chain links TRBV2 with TRBJ2-7; 11 nucleotides align to TRBD1. The CDR3 covers 15 residues. The junction had 6 bases not matched to a gene; V was cut back by 5 bases and J by 3 bases. Germline-derived CDR1 and CDR2 are SNHLY and FYNNEI. CDR3 amino acids: CASSPGTGGFYEQYF. CDR3 sequence (DNA): TGTGCCAGCAGTCCCGGGACAGGGGGGTTCTACGAGCAGTACTTC. The full variable domain, in which reference TRBV2 and TRBJ2-7 provide the parts outside the CDR3, is EPEVTQTPSHQVTQMGQEVILRCVPISNHLYFYWYRQILGQKVEFLVSFYNNEISEKSEIFDDQFSVERPDGSNFTLKIRSTKLEDSAMYFCASSPGTGGFYEQYFGPGTRLTVT.

The V and J genes are TRBV5-8 and TRBJ1-4, with 10 bases that match TRBD1. The CDR3 runs 13 residues. Germline V gene data show CDR1 as SGHTS and CDR2 as YDEGEE. V lost 4 bases to trimming and J lost 10 bases; unmatched junction nucleotides: 4. The CDR3 DNA follows: TGTGCCAGCAGCGAGGGACAGGGGACAAAACTGTTTTTT. Its translation is CASSEGQGTKLFF.

The chain uses TRBV25-1 and TRBJ2-3, with a possible D match to TRBD2 (6 bases). This CDR3 is 14 amino acids long. Trimming removed 3 bases at V and 2 bases at J, with 9 bases between. The germline V gene encodes CDR1 MGHDK and CDR2 SYGVNS. This CDR3 reads CASSDGRHTDTQYF. The CDR3 DNA reads TGTGCCAGCAGTGACGGGAGACACACAGATACGCAGTATTTT.

The chain has TRBV27 and TRBJ2-2; 10 positions agree with TRBD1. The CDR3 runs to 15 residues. From germline, CDR1 is MNHEY and CDR2 SMNVEV (reference sequence). With V trimmed by 5 bases and J by 4 bases, 4 bases remained unmatched. In DNA form, the CDR3 reads TGTGCCAGCAGTCAGAGGACAGGGGGCACCGGGGAGCTGTTTTTT. This codes for CASSQRTGGTGELFF.

The chain is built from TRBV9 and TRBJ1-4; D is undetermined. CDR1 and CDR2 (germline): SGDLS, YYNGEE. Trimming took 0 bases from V and 6 from J, leaving 9 bases between them. There are 14 residues in the CDR3. The CDR3, as DNA: TGTGCCAGCAGCGTAGGAGGGTTGGATGAAAAACTGTTTTTT. This gives the protein CASSVGGLDEKLFF.

J is TRBJ2-3 and V is TRBV5-4, with D maybe TRBD1 (5 bases). Germline CDR1 is SGHNT and CDR2 is YYREEE (reference sequence). The CDR3 has 12 residues. V was cut by 2 bases and J by 5 bases, with 6 bases left in between. The CDR3 DNA reads as TGTGCCAGCAGCTTCCAGGGAGATACGCAGTATTTT. Its protein is CASSFQGDTQYF.

The rearrangement uses TRBV19 and TRBJ1-5; D unresolved. The V gene lost 3 bases and the J gene lost 2 bases, with 8 bases spanning the gap. The CDR3 spans 14 residues. CDR1 and CDR2 (germline): LNHDA, SQIVND (reference sequence). The CDR3 region is CASSIGWGNQPQHF. As DNA, the CDR3 is TGTGCCAGTAGTATCGGGTGGGGCAATCAGCCCCAGCATTTT.